Listed below are T cell receptor beta chains from one sample, sequenced in a study of T cell responses to AZD1222 COVID-19 vaccine. Sequenced by immunoSEQ multiplex PCR; TCRdb stores in-frame clones only, minus some. This sample has around 79,000 clones, with around 90% found just once. Material: peripheral blood, obtained on day 0 of AZD1222 vaccination. Every receptor here comes from an adult in good health. CDR3s leave out the opening cysteine and the closing phenylalanine or tryptophan.

TRBV10-3,AIGSGVDNEQF
TRBV2,ASNRDASSDNQPQH
TRBV7-3,ASSPEAGSGSPLH
TRBV7-9,ASSFDRAWGNSPLH
TRBV30,AWSREAIYNEQF
TRBV12-5,ASGPGRGGTEAF
TRBV9,ASSVGWISGNTIY
TRBV9,ASSVATGGRYQETQY
TRBV30,AWSPRPASTYGYT
TRBV7-9,ASSLVGPPSNQPQH
TRBV7-9,ASSLARQGYDYEQY
TRBV6-8,ASSLLVPNTEAF
TRBV18,ASYREGTEAF
TRBV7-2,ASSPYATEDDTEAF
TRBV6-5,ASKQAGGPGGELF
TRBV3-1/TRBV3-2,ASSPRGSGRGAGELF
TRBV10-1,ASSSGQGTYEQY
TRBV5-6,ASSLLGNQPQH
TRBV19,ASSIRTGRRSYT
TRBV15,ATSRDRGLALEQY
TRBV7-9,AVGLNEQF
TRBV6-2/TRBV6-3,ASSYVGLSTDTQY
TRBV9,ASSAVYGADTEAF
TRBV19,ASSEAPDYGYT
TRBV15,ATSSARDRATDTQY
TRBV9,ASSAGAPNEQF
TRBV6-5,ASSYGTAYTEAF
TRBV6-5,ASRTSGRYEQY
TRBV6-6,ASSPLTGESSYEQY
TRBV12-5,ASGGPPYYEQY
TRBV18,ASSPDNSGNTIY
TRBV3-1/TRBV3-2,ASSQDRGLYNEQF
TRBV18,ASSPPRDNEQF
TRBV10-3,AISGLGDAYGYT
TRBV7-2,ASTPTSVPFYEQY
TRBV10-1,ASRGSGNTIY
TRBV18,ASSLKTANTEAF
TRBV7-9,ASSSVGGTISPLH
TRBV30,AWSGGLSSGGYT
TRBV5-4,ASSLIGNEQF
TRBV6-2/TRBV6-3,ASSYRFVHEQY
TRBV29-1,SVEASGRDYEQF
TRBV5-8,ASSRHTGTTNEKLF
TRBV25-1,ASRRTENTEAF
TRBV21-1,ASSKYGGTPFEAF
TRBV5-1,ASSTGQGNYGYT
TRBV27,ASRPARSYEQY
TRBV7-2,ASSLNLSGRRANYNEQF